Each of the 8 T cell receptor beta chains below was sequenced from the same sample in a study of PD-1 blockade in classical Hodgkin lymphoma. Assay: immunoSEQ multiplex PCR; the TCRdb copy retains only in-frame clones and omits some. The table shows about 52,000 clones, with around nine tenths occurring only once. Time point reported: cycle 4 day 1 (C4D1), after 5 to 7 weeks of nivolumab. Every patient experienced relapse after autologous stem cell transplantation, and brentuximab vedotin exposure varied. Sequencing was performed on peripheral blood mononuclear cells (PBMCs), taken before the fourth cycle of nivolumab. The receptors shown here come from a human donor with classical Hodgkin lymphoma.

The chain uses TRBV2 and TRBJ2-1; D call uncertain. The V end was cut by 6 bases, the J end by 4 bases, with 7 bases between. CDR1 is SNHLY, CDR2 FYNNEI, per germline. This CDR3 contains 12 residues. The CDR3 protein is CASSTRYNEQFF. CDR3 bases: TGTGCCAGCAGCACGCGGTACAATGAGCAGTTCTTC.

The chain joins TRBV27 to TRBJ2-7; 8 bases fit TRBD2. The germline V gene has CDR1 MNHEY and CDR2 SMNVEV (reference sequence). V trimming: 4 bases; J trimming: 3 bases; junction bases outside the gene matches: 8. The CDR3 covers 15 residues. CDR3 nucleotide sequence: TGTGCCAGCAGTTACTCAAGCGGGAGCCACTACGAGCAGTACTTC. It specifies CASSYSSGSHYEQYF.

The V call is TRBV5-1, the J call TRBJ1-5; D may be TRBD1 (5 bases). Trimming cost V 0 bases and J 11 bases, with 18 bases left between them. This CDR3 has 15 amino acids. Per germline, CDR1 SGHRS and CDR2 YFSETQ. CDR3 sequence (DNA): TGCGCCAGCAGCTTGGGGGGGGAAAGCCCTCCGGCCCAGCATTTT. Amino acid sequence: CASSLGGESPPAQHF.

The V call is TRBV6-5, the J call TRBJ1-5; D ambiguous. The CDR3 totals 12 residues. Per the germline V gene, CDR1 is MNHEY and CDR2 is SVGAGI. Trimming left V 8 bases short and J 0 bases short, with 5 bases between. The CDR3 loop reads CASAASNQPQHF. The CDR3 DNA reads as TGTGCCAGCGCGGCTAGCAATCAGCCCCAGCATTTT.

CDR3 in amino acids: CASSPNLGGGYTF. The CDR3 nucleotides read TGTGCCAGCAGTCCCAACCTCGGGGGTGGCTACACCTTC. V usage is TRBV28 and J usage is TRBJ1-2; maybe TRBD1 (5 bases). Trimming left V 5 bases short and J 7 bases short, with 14 bases between. The CDR3 contains 13 residues. Germline V gene data show CDR1 as MDHEN and CDR2 as SYDVKM.

The chain joins TRBV19 to TRBJ2-7; 7 nucleotides align to TRBD1. This CDR3 contains 14 residues. With V trimmed by 5 bases and J by 0 bases, 4 bases remained unmatched. Germline V gene lookup returns CDR1 LNHDA and CDR2 SQIVND (reference sequence). The CDR3 protein is CASSQDRSSYEQYF. The CDR3 nucleotides are TGTGCCAGTAGTCAGGACAGGAGCTCCTACGAGCAGTACTTC.

V is TRBV7-3 and J is TRBJ2-3; D is possibly TRBD1 (6 bases). Germline V lookup: CDR1 SGHTA, CDR2 FQGTGA. The CDR3 is 15 amino acids. The germline V and J ends were trimmed by 5 bases and 0 bases, with 12 bases remaining between them. This chain's CDR3 is CASSPSGHSTDTQYF. Written as DNA, the CDR3 is TGTGCCAGCAGCCCCTCGGGACATAGCACAGATACGCAGTATTTT.

By frequency in the sample, this clone is medium-sized. The chain couples TRBV5-4 to TRBJ1-5; possibly TRBD1 for D (5 bases). V lost 5 bases and J lost 7, with 13 bases in between. This CDR3 spans 13 amino acids. Germline-derived CDR1 and CDR2 are SGHNT and YYREEE (reference sequence). The chain's CDR3 is CASSPDGGQPQHF. For the CDR3, the DNA is TGTGCCAGCAGTCCTGATGGGGGGCAGCCCCAGCATTTT.